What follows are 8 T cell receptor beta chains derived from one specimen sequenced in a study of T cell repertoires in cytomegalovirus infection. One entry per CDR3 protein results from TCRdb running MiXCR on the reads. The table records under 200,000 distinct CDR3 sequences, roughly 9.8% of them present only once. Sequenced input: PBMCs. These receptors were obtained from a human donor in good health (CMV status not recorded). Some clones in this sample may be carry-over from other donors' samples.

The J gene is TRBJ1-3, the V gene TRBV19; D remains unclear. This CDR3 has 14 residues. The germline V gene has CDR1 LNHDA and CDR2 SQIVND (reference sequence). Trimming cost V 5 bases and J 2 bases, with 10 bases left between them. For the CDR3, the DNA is TGTGCCAGTAGTCCAGATCCTACTGGAAACACCATATATTTT. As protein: CASSPDPTGNTIYF.

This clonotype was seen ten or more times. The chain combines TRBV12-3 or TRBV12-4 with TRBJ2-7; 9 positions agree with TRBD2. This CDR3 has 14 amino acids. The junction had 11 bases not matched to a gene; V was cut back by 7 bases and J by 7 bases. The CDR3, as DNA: TGTGCCAGCAAGTCCGGCCTAGCGGGGACAGAGCAGTACTTC. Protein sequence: CASKSGLAGTEQYF.

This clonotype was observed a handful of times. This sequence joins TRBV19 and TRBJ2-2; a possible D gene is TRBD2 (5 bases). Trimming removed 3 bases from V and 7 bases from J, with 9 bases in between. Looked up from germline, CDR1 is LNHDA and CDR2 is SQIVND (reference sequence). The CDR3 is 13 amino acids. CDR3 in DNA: TGTGCCAGTAGTATCATGGGAGTCGGGGAGCTGTTTTTT. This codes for CASSIMGVGELFF.

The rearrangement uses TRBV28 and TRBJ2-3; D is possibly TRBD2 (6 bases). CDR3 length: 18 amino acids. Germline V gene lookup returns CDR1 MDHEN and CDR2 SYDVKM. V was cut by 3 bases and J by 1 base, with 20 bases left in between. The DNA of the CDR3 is TGTGCCAGCAGTTTCGGTCGGCTGGGCGGGAAGGGCACAGATACGCAGTATTTT. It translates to CASSFGRLGGKGTDTQYF. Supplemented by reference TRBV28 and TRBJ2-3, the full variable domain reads DVKVTQSSRYLVKRTGEKVFLECVQDMDHENMFWYRQDPGLGLRLIYFSYDVKMKEKGDIPEGYSVSREKKERFSLILESASTNQTSMYLCASSFGRLGGKGTDTQYFGPGTRLTVL.

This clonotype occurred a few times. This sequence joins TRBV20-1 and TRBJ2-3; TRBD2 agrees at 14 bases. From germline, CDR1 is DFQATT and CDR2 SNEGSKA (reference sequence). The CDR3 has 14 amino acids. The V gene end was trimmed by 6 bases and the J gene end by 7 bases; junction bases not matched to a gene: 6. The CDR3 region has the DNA TGCAGTGCCCGCGGGACTAGCGGGGGATATACGCAGTATTTT. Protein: CSARGTSGGYTQYF.

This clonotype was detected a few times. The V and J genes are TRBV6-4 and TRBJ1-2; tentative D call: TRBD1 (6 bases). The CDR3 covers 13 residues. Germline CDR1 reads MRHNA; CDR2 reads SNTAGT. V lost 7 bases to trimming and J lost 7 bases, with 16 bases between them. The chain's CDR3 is CASTEQGGAGYTF. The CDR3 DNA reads TGTGCCAGCACCGAACAGGGAGGTGCTGGCTACACCTTC.

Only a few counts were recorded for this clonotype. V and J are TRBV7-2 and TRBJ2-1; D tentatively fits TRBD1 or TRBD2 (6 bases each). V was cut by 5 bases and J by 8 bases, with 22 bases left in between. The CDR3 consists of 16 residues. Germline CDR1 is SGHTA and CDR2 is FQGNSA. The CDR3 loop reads CASSPRPGGRFDEQFF. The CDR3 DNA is TGTGCCAGCAGCCCGAGGCCCGGGGGCCGGTTCGATGAGCAGTTCTTC.

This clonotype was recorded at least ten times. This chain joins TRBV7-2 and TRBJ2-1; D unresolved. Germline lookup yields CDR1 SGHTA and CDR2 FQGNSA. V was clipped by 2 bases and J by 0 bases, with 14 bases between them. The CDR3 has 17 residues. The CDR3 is CASSLHEVLSSYNEQFF. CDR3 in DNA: TGTGCCAGCAGCTTACATGAGGTTCTAAGCTCCTACAATGAGCAGTTCTTC.